This T cell receptor (beta chain) came from a study of CD8 T cells in ankylosing spondylitis. Whole-study results and caveats: Clones that were linked to disease were CD8+ and were relatively rare in peripheral blood. Reportedly, matched ankylosing spondylitis synovial fluid was significantly enriched for disease-linked clones. Blood from ankylosing spondylitis patients appeared to carry a characteristic roughly 8-variant TCR beta motif.

The CDR3 length is 15 residues. From germline, CDR1 is DFQATT and CDR2 SNEGSKA (reference sequence). V shed 3 bases, J shed 3 bases, and the junction held 4 bases outside the gene matches. Quantitative molecular-barcoded 5'-RACE generated the TCR beta libraries. TCRdb re-analysed the 5' RACE reads in MiXCR, keeping a single row per CDR3 protein. The table has almost 400,000 distinct CDR3 sequences, around 22% seen once. This clonotype turned up a few times. Antigen: not known. The clonotype originates from a male donor with ankylosing spondylitis. The specimen was blood, either unsorted or a sorted T cell fraction (not recorded which). The V gene is TRBV20-1, the J gene TRBJ2-5; 13 bases fit TRBD2. The CDR3 sequence: CSASRGLAGEETQYF. The CDR3 DNA sequence: TGCAGTGCTAGTCGCGGACTAGCGGGAGAAGAGACCCAGTACTTC.